Below, 2 T cell receptor beta chains from the same sample are listed, as sequenced in a study of OX40 agonist ivuxolimab in advanced cancers. The table came from immunoSEQ multiplex PCR; TCRdb's copy has only in-frame clones and leaves some out. The sample consists of 51,000 or so clones, 75% to 85% of them appearing once. The source was CD4+ or CD8+ T cells sorted from blood, collected in a trial of the OX40 agonist ivuxolimab. The receptors derive from an adult with an advanced solid tumor such as melanoma, head and neck, liver or kidney cancer.

This clone was picked up a small number of times. This rearrangement joins TRBV9 to TRBJ1-1, with D maybe TRBD1 (6 bases). This CDR3 has 14 residues. Deletions cut 1 base from V and 4 bases from J, with 11 bases between. CDR1 is SGDLS, CDR2 YYNGEE, per germline. The CDR3 here is CASSVLGAGTEAFF. The CDR3 bases are TGTGCCAGCAGCGTACTGGGGGCCGGCACTGAAGCTTTCTTT.

The CDR3 sequence is CASSVPGTNEQYF. The CDR3, as DNA: TGTGCCAGCAGCGTTCCCGGGACAAACGAGCAGTACTTC. The chain employs TRBV5-6 and TRBJ2-7; tentatively, D is TRBD1 (6 bases). V lost 4 bases and J lost 5, with 13 bases in between. Germline CDR1 and CDR2: SGHDT and YYEEEE. CDR3 length equals 13 residues.